This T cell receptor (beta chain) was sequenced for a study of cytomegalovirus exposure and HLA in healthy donors. Study-wide results and limits: Rare TCR sequences dominated, though some public TCRs recurred in many donors. In a later analysis, parvovirus B19, influenza, CMV and Epstein-Barr virus appeared linked to several top co-occurrence clusters.

As to this clone: Its matching antigen is unknown.

J gave up 8 bases and V 1 base, and 15 bases lay outside the gene matches. The CDR3 totals 17 residues. CDR1 MGHRA and CDR2 YSYEKL come from the germline V gene. Primers: 60 Vbeta forward and 13 Jbeta reverse. TCRdb keeps only in-frame clones here, not all; method: immunoSEQ multiplex PCR. This sample contains 95,000 to 150,000 clones. V is TRBV4-1 and J is TRBJ2-3; TRBD2 aligns across 7 bases. The sequenced material came from PBMCs. The source of this sequence is a man younger than 30 in good health and CMV-seronegative. The CDR3 sequence is CASSQALGRGYQSTQYF. CDR3 nucleotide sequence: TGCGCCAGCAGCCAAGCTCTCGGGCGGGGGTATCAAAGTACGCAGTATTTT.